This TCR beta chain is from a study of Ad26.COV2.S vaccination and SARS-CoV-2 variants. Overall study findings and caveats: Among vaccine recipients, spike-specific TCR breadth exceeded that of placebo recipients.

This clone was seen only a few times. Its antigen remains unidentified. The ends were cut back, 5 bases at V and 0 bases at J, with 17 bases in the middle. Germline V gene sequence: CDR1 SGHVS, CDR2 FQNEAQ. This CDR3 comprises 18 residues. The treatment here: around 19 received Ad26.COV2.S at low or high dose, single or two shots; 5 received placebo; per-sample allocation not given. It was on day 63 after the first vaccine or placebo injection that samples were taken. An Ad26 vector expressing Wuhan-strain SARS-CoV-2 spike constituted the vaccine. TCRdb's copy holds only in-frame clones and misses some; the assay was immunoSEQ multiplex PCR. The sample lists some 290,000 clones, around 85% occurring once.

This TCR derives from a person between 18 and 60 years old who received the Ad26.COV2.S COVID-19 vaccine or a placebo. V and J are TRBV7-8 and TRBJ2-6, with D tentatively TRBD1 (5 bases). The sample was peripheral blood, taken in a trial of Ad26.COV2.S vaccine versus placebo. Here the CDR3 DNA reads TGTGCCAGCAGCCTAAGGGGTTTAGACCTCTCTGGGGCCAACGTCCTGACTTTC. Its translation: CASSLRGLDLSGANVLTF.